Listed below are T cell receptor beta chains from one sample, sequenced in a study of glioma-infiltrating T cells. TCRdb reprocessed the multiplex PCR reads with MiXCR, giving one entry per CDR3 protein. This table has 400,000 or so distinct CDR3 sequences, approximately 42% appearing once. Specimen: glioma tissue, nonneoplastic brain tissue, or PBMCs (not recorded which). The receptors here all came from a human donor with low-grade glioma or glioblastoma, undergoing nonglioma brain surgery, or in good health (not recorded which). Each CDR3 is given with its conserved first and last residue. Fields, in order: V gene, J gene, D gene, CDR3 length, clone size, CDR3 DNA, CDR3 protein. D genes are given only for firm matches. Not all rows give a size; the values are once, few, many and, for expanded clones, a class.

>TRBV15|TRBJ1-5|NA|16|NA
TGTGCCACCAGCAGAGACTATACAGGAAGCAATCAGCCCCAGCATTTT
CATSRDYTGSNQPQHF
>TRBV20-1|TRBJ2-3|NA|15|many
TGCAGTGCTAGAGACTCATTAGCGGGCACAGATACGCAGTATTTT
CSARDSLAGTDTQYF
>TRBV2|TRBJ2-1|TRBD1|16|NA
TGTGCCAGCATTCCGGACAGGGGGCGTTCCTACAATGAGCAGTTCTTC
CASIPDRGRSYNEQFF
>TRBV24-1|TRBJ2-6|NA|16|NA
TGTGCCACCAGTGATTTAGGGGAGGCTGGGGCCAACGTCCTGACTTTC
CATSDLGEAGANVLTF
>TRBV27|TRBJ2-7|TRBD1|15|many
TGTGCCAGCAGTGGCCGGGACAGGGGGCCGAGAGAGCAGTACTTC
CASSGRDRGPREQYF
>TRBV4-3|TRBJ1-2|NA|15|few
TGCGCCAGCAGCCAGGGGAATACGGTATACTATGGCTACACCTTC
CASSQGNTVYYGYTF
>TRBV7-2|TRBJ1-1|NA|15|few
TGTGCCAGCAGCTTAGTCGATCGAGGGGGAACTGAAGCTTTCTTT
CASSLVDRGGTEAFF
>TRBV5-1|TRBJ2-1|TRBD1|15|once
TGCGCCAGCAGCTCACAGGGGCCCTCCTACAATGAGCAGTTCTTC
CASSSQGPSYNEQFF
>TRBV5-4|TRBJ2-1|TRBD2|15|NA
TGTGCCAGCAGCCCCAGCGGGAGGGGGAACAATGAGCAGTTCTTC
CASSPSGRGNNEQFF
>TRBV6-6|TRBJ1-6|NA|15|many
TGTGCCAGCAGTTATTGGAACCAAAATAATTCACCCCTCCACTTT
CASSYWNQNNSPLHF
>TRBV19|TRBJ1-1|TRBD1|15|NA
TGTGCCAGCCCAACGACAGGGGAGGAGAACACTGAAGCTTTCTTT
CASPTTGEENTEAFF
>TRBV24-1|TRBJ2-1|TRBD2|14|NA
TGTGCCACTAGTGGGACTAGCGGGAGATATGAGCAGTTCTTC
CATSGTSGRYEQFF
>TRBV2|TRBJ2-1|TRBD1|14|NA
TGTGCCAGCACCCTGGACAGGGGGCAAAATGAGCAGTTCTTC
CASTLDRGQNEQFF
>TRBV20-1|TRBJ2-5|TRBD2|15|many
TGCAGTGCCCCCTCCCCTCGGGAGGGCCTGGAGACCCAGTACTTC
CSAPSPREGLETQYF
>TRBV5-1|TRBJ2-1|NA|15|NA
TGCGCCAGCAGCTTGGCCCGGGCCGGCAGCCTTATGACGTTCTTC
CASSLARAGSLMTFF
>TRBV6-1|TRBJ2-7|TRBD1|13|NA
TGTGCCACCTTGGGACAGGTGTTCTACGAGCAGTACTTC
CATLGQVFYEQYF
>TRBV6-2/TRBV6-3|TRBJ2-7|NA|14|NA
TGTGCCAGCACCCCCGGTGTAATCTCCTGCGAGCAGTACTTC
CASTPGVISCEQYF
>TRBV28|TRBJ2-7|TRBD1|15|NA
TGTGCCAACAGCCCTGGGACAGCCTCTCAGGACGAGCAGTACTTC
CANSPGTASQDEQYF
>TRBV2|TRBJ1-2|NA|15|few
TGTGCCAGCAGCCCTATCCCCCGGGACGCATATGGCTACACCTTC
CASSPIPRDAYGYTF
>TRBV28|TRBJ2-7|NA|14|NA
TGTGCCAGCAGTTTTGGGGGCACGGGTCTCGAGCAGTACTTC
CASSFGGTGLEQYF
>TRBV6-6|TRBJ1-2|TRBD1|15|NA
TGTGCCAGCAGTTACTCGCCGGGACAGAGCTATGGCTACACCTTC
CASSYSPGQSYGYTF
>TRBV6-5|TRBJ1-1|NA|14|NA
TGTGCCAGCAGTTTAGGGCCCGAGGACAATGAAGCTTTCTTT
CASSLGPEDNEAFF
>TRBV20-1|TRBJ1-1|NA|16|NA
TGCAGTGCGGGAATTTCGGCCGAGACGTTGAACACTGAAGCTTTCTTT
CSAGISAETLNTEAFF
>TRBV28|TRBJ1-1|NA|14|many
TGTGCCAGCAGCCGTCGGACGGCGAACACTGAAGCTTTCTTT
CASSRRTANTEAFF
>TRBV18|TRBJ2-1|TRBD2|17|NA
TGTGCCAGCTCACCACCCCCTGCTAGCGGGAGATTCAATGAGCAGTTCTTC
CASSPPPASGRFNEQFF
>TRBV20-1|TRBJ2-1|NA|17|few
TGCAGTGCTAGAGATGCGGCGGGAAGGTCGGCCTACAATGAGCAGTTCTTC
CSARDAAGRSAYNEQFF